This record concerns one T cell receptor (beta chain) sequence. Its target is unknown. Within the sample, other DNA sequences also encode this same CDR3. Of the isolated RNA, all was reverse transcribed, and so the sequenced material was expressed TCRB transcripts. Repertoires were generated with immunoSEQ multiplex PCR, while TCRdb's copy carries only in-frame clones and drops some. The sample has 860,000 or so clones, 15% to 20% seen once. The authors sorted CD4+ naive, central memory, regulatory and stem cell-like memory cells via CD45RO/CCR7/CD25/CD127/CD95/CD27. This sample was taken from a study of beta chain features in type 1 diabetes. Study-level findings and limits: There were fewer insertions and more deletions at the VDJ junctions of type 1 diabetes patients.

With V trimmed by 0 bases and J by 3 bases, 4 bases remained unmatched. CDR1 SGHRS and CDR2 YFSETQ come from the germline V gene. The CDR3 extends over 16 amino acids. The chain is built from TRBV5-1 and TRBJ2-3; 10 bases are shared with TRBD2. This TCR derives from a woman aged 18-30 years in good health. Sequencing was done on a sample of naive CD4+ T cells from blood. CDR3 DNA sequence: TGCGCCAGCAGCTTGGGGACTAGCGGACGAACAGATACGCAGTATTTT. Translation: CASSLGTSGRTDTQYF.